This T cell receptor (beta chain) was identified during a study of cytotoxic CD8 clonotypes in ibrutinib-treated CLL (dated by TCRdb to about 2021). With regard to the full study: The cohort had 11 relapsed/refractory and 15 treatment-naive patients; approximately 17 were IGHV unmutated. Responses were partial in 24 patients and complete in 2; after median about 68 months follow-up, about 14 stayed in remission and around 12 progressed. The response samples were drawn at a median of 12 months into treatment, with a range of roughly 6 to 40 months. On average, each sample yielded 250,000 to 300,000 productive templates and about 100,000 productive rearrangements. Longitudinal samples were available for about 30% of the 86 trial participants. Cryopreserved peripheral blood mononuclear cells were obtained before treatment, at response, and at either sustained remission or disease progression. Patients were still on ibrutinib when every remission and progressive disease sample was collected. Study-wide findings and limitations: At baseline, clonality was higher than in age-matched healthy donors and showed a strong correlation with circulating CD8+ T-cell counts. Lymph node repertoires were not examined, and the timing of sampling was not matched between patients in sustained remission and those whose disease progressed. Public clonotypes were rare and either shrank or stayed stable during treatment, and the rise in clonality at ibrutinib response reflected expansion of private clonotypes. Clonality rose at ibrutinib response, remained stable during sustained remission, and dropped back toward baseline at progression.

The goal of deep resolution MiSeq sequencing was a depth between 1 in 1 million and 1 in 200,000 T cells, and coverage averaged 10x per clonotype. The immunoSEQ hsTCRB Kit was used to generate the TCR beta libraries. Under the source paper's analysis protocol: The data were analyzed with ImmunoSEQ Analyzer and ImmunoSEQ Data Assistant, and V, D and J gene assignments followed IMGT definitions. Clonality, with values ranging from 0 to 1, was calculated as one minus the normalized Shannon entropy of productive rearrangement frequencies. Public clonotype analysis was restricted to overrepresented clonotypes comprising at least 0.05% of each patient's repertoire. About twelve age-matched healthy donor repertoires from immuneACCESS were used as controls for clonality. TCRdb took this table from immuneACCESS and kept in-frame rearrangements with V and J called. Such tables lack part of the clones; where checked against another copy, unresolved V genes explain under half of the gap, and the rest is unexplained. The V and J calls and clone size are taken from that table; D and trimming were inferred from the DNA. The sample yields roughly 200,000 clones; roughly 73% were counted once. Of the sample, about an eighth falls within the top ten clones.

The count of this clone is one. Its antigen remains unidentified. Base qualities are not provided; no much larger clone lies one nucleotide away. In light of the paper, this sample's time point label describes: about a year on ibrutinib. For TCR beta library preparation, roughly 2 micrograms of genomic DNA were extracted from the cryopreserved PBMCs. Longitudinal blood samples from CLL patients on ibrutinib monotherapy underwent high-throughput TCR beta sequencing. The patients were enrolled in a single-center, open-label phase 2 trial of ibrutinib monotherapy. The CDR3 covers 14 residues, taking in both the cysteine and the phenylalanine. CDR3 DNA only is kept here, 42 bases in frame from base 1. The CDR1 and CDR2 encoded by the germline V gene are SGHVS and FNYEAQ.

Recombination linked TRBV7-6 to TRBJ2-1; no D segment can be confidently identified. This TCR derives from a human donor with chronic lymphocytic leukemia. Source: PBMCs, taken after 12 months of ibrutinib treatment. For the CDR3, the sequence is CATRSTPLGNEQFF. Read as DNA, the sequence is TGTGCGACCCGGTCAACCCCCCTGGGCAATGAGCAGTTCTTC.